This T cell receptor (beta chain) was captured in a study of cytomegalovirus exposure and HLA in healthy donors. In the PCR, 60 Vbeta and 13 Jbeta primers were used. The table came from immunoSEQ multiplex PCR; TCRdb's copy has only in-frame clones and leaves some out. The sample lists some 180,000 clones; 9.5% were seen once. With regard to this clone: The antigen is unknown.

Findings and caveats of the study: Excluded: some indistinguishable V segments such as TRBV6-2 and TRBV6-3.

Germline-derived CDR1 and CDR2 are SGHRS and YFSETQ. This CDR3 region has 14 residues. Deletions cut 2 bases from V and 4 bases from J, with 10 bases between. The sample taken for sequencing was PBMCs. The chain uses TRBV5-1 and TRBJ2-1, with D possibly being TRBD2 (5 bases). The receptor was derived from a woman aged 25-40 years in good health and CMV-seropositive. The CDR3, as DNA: TGCGCCAGCAGCTTCGGTCGGGAATACAATGAGCAGTTCTTC. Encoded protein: CASSFGREYNEQFF.